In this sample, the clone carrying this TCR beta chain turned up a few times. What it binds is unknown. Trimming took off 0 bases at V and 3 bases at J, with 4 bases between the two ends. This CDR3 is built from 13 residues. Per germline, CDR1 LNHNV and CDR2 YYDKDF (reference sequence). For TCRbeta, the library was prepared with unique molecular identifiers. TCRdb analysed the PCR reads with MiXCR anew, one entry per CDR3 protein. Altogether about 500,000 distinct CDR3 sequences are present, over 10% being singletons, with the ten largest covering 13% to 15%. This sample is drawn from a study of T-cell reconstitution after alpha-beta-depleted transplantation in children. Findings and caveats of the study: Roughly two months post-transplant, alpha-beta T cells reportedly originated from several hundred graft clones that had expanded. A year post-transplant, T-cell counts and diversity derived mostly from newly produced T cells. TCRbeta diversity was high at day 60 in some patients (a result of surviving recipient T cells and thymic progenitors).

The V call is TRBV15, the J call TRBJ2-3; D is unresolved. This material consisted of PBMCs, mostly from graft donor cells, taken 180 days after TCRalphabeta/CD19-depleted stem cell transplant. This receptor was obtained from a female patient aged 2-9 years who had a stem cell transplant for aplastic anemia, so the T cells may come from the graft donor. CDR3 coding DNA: TGTGCCACCAGCAGAGATGGTACAGATACGCAGTATTTT. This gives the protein CATSRDGTDTQYF.